This TCR beta chain was sequenced for a study of cytomegalovirus exposure and HLA in healthy donors. About the research overall: Ancestry clustering placed 81% of several hundred genotyped donors in the Caucasian-associated cluster. Broader study findings: There were reportedly fewer N-insertions in an Asian-associated ancestry cluster than the approximately 600-donor mean, in a later analysis.

Primers included in the PCR were 60 Vbeta and 13 Jbeta primers. Here immunoSEQ multiplex PCR was the method, and the copy in TCRdb shows in-frame clones only, minus some. In the table there are about 130,000 clones, around two thirds of which are singletons. Note on this clone: Its cognate antigen is unknown.

This CDR3 has 14 amino acids. Trimming removed 5 bases at V and 11 bases at J, with 19 bases between. Germline V gene data show CDR1 as MDHEN and CDR2 as SYDVKM. The clonotype originates from a woman in her thirties or forties in good health and CMV-seronegative. J is TRBJ1-5 and V is TRBV28; D is perhaps TRBD1 (5 bases). Specimen: PBMCs. The CDR3 coding sequence is TGTGCCAGCAGTGCCCCAGGGCAATCAGGGTCCCAGCATTTT. Protein sequence: CASSAPGQSGSQHF.